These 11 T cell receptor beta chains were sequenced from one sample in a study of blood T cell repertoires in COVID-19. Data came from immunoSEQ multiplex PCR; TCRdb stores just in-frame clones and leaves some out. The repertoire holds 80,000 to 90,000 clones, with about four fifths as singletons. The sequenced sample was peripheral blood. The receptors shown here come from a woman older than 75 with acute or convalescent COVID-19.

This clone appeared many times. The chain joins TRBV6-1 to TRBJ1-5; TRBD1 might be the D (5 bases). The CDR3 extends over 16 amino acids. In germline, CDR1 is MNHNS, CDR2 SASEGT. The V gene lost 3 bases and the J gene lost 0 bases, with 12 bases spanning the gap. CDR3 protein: CASSEGGGDSNQPQHF. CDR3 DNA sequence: TGTGCCAGCAGTGAGGGGGGGGGAGATAGCAATCAGCCCCAGCATTTT.

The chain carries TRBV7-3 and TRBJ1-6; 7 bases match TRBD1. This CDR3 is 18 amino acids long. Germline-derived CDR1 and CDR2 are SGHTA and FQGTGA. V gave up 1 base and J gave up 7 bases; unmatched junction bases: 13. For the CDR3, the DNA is TGTGCCAGCAGCTTAATCGCGCCGTCGGGGACAGCCAATTCACCCCTCCACTTT. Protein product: CASSLIAPSGTANSPLHF.

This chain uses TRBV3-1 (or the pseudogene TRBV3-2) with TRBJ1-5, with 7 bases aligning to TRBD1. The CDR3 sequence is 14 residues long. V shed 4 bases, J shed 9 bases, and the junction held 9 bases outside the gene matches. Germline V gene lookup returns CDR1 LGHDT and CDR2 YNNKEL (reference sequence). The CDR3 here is CASSLKGAARPQHF. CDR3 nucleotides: TGTGCCAGCAGCCTAAAGGGGGCCGCGCGGCCCCAGCATTTT.

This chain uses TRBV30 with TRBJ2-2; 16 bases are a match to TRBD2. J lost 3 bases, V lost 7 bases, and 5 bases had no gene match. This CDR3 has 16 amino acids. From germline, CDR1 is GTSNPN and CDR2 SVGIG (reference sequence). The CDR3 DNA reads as TGTGCCTTGGGACTAGCGGGAGGGCCCGACACCGGGGAGCTGTTTTTT. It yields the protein CALGLAGGPDTGELFF.

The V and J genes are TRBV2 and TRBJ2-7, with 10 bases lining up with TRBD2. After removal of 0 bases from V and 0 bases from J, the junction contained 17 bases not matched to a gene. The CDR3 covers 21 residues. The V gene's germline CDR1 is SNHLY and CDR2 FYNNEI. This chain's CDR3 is CASSEAASLAGEITFSYEQYF. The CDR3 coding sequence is TGTGCCAGCAGTGAAGCGGCCTCCCTAGCGGGGGAAATCACGTTCTCCTACGAGCAGTACTTC.

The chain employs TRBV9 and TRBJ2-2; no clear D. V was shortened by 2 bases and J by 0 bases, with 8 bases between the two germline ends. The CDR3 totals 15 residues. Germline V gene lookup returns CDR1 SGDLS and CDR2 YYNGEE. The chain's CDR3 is CASSVRTANTGELFF. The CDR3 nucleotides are TGTGCCAGCAGCGTGAGAACGGCGAACACCGGGGAGCTGTTTTTT.

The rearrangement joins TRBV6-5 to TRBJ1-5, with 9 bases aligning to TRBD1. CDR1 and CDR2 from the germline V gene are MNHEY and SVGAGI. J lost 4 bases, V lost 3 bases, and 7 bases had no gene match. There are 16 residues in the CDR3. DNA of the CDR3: TGTGCCAGCAGTTATTTCGGGACAGGGATAAATCAGCCCCAGCATTTT. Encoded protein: CASSYFGTGINQPQHF.

CDR3 loop: CATSFGATGNTIYF. The CDR3 nucleotides read TGTGCCACCTCATTTGGGGCTACTGGAAACACCATATATTTT. The gene calls are TRBV28 and TRBJ1-3, with a possible D match to TRBD1 (5 bases). V was trimmed by 10 bases and J by 2 bases, leaving 15 bases between them. Germline V lookup: CDR1 MDHEN, CDR2 SYDVKM. The CDR3 sequence is 14 residues long.

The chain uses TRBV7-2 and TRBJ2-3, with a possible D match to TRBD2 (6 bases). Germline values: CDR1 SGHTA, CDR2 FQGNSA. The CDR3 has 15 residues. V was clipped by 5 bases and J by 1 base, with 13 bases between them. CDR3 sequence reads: CASSQAWGGTDTQYF. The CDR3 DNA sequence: TGTGCCAGCAGCCAAGCGTGGGGGGGCACAGATACGCAGTATTTT.

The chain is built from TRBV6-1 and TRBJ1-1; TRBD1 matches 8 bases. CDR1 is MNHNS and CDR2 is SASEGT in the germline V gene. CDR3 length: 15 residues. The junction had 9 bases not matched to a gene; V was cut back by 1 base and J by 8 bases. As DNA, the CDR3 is TGTGCCAGCAGTGAAGGGCAGGGGGCAAGGGGAGAAGCTTTCTTT. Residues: CASSEGQGARGEAFF.

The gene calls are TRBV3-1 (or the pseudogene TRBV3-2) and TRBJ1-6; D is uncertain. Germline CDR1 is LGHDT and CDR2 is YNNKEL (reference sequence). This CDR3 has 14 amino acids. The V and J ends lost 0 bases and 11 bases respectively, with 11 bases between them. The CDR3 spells CASSQDNRRAPLHF. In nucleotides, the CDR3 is TGTGCCAGCAGCCAAGATAACCGTCGCGCACCCCTCCACTTT.